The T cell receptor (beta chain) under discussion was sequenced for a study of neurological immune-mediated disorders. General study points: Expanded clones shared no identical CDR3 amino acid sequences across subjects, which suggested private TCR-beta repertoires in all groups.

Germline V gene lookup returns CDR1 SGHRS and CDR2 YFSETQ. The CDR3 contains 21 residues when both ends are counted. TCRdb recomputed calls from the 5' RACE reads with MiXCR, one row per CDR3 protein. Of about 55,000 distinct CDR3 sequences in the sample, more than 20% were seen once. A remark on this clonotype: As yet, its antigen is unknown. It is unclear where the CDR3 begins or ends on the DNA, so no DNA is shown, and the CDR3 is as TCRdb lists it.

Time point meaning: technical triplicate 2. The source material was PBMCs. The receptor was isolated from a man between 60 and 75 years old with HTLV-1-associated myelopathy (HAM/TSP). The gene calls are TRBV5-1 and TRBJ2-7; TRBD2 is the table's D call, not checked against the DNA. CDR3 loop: CASSFYICSAWGLAGIYEQYF.